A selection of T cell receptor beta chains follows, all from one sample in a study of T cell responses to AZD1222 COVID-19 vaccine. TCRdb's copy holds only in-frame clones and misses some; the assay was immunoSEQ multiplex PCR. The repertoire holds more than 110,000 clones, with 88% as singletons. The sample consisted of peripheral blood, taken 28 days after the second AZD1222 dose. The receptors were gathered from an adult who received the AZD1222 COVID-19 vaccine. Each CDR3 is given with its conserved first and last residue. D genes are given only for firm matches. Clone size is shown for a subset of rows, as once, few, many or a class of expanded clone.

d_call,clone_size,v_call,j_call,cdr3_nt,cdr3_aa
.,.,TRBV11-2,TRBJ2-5,TGTGCCAGCAGCACGCAGGTCACCCAAGAGACCCAGTACTTC,CASSTQVTQETQYF
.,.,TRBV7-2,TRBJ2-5,TGTGCCAGCAGCCCCCGCGGGCCCGGGGAGACCCAGTACTTC,CASSPRGPGETQYF
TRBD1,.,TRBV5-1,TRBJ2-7,TGCGCCAGCAGCCCATTCGAGGGGGCTGAGCAGTACTTC,CASSPFEGAEQYF
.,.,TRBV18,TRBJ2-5,TGTGCCAGCTGTAGGTCTATCGGGGAGACCCAGTACTTC,CASCRSIGETQYF
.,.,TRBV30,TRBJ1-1,TGTGCCTGGAGTAAGTCGAACACTGAAGCTTTCTTT,CAWSKSNTEAFF
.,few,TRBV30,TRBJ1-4,TGTGCCTGGAGTTCAGCCTCCGCTGCTAATGAAAAACTGTTTTTT,CAWSSASAANEKLFF
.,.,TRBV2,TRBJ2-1,TGTGCCAGCACGGTGGAACGCCAGCAGTTCTTC,CASTVERQQFF
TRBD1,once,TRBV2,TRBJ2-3,TGTGCCAGCAGTCAGGGGGAAGATACGCAGTATTTT,CASSQGEDTQYF
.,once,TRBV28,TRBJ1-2,TGTGCCAGCAGTTATGCGGGGGAGGGCAGGACACCTAACTATGGCTACACCTTC,CASSYAGEGRTPNYGYTF
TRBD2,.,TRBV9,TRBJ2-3,TGTGCCAGCAGCCCGAGCGTGGGGGGGGACACAGATACGCAGTATTTT,CASSPSVGGDTDTQYF
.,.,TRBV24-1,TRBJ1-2,TGTGCCACCAGTGATAACGGGCGTGGCTACACCTTC,CATSDNGRGYTF
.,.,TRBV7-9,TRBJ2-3,TGTGCCAGCAGCTTTTGGGCAGGGAGGTCAGATACGCAGTATTTT,CASSFWAGRSDTQYF
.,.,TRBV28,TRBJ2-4,TGTGCCAGCAGTTTGGGGGGAAGGAACATTCAGTACTTC,CASSLGGRNIQYF
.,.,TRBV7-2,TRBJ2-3,TGTGCCAGCAGCTTAGCGACGTCCCCAGATACGCAGTATTTT,CASSLATSPDTQYF